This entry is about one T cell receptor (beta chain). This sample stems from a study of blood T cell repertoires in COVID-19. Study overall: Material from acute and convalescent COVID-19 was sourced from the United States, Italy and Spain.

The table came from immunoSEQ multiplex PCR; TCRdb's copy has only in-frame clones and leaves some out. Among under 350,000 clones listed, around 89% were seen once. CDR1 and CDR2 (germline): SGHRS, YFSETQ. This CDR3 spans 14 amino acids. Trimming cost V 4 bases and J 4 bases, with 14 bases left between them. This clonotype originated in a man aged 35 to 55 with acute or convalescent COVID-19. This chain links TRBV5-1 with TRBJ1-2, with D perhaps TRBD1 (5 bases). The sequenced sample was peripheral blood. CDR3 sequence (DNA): TGCGCCAGCAGCCCCGTCGACAGCGTCTATGGCTACACCTTC. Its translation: CASSPVDSVYGYTF.